A selection of T cell receptor beta chains follows, all from one sample in a study of human T cells and chemical hapten exposure. From the RACE reads, TCRdb called clonotypes with MiXCR, one entry per CDR3 protein. The repertoire consists of about 380,000 distinct CDR3 sequences, with more than 4.5% occurring once and the leading ten covering 2% to 2.5%. This sample comprised whole blood, obtained in connection with sensitization to the hapten diphenylcyclopropenone (DPC). These TCRs come from a woman in her fifties or sixties with alopecia areata. Some clones in this sample may be carry-over from other donors' samples. CDR3s leave out the opening cysteine and the closing phenylalanine or tryptophan.

j_gene | v_gene | CDR3aa
TRBJ2-7 | TRBV28 | ASSVTGYEQY
TRBJ1-5 | TRBV18 | ASSPDTDQPQH
TRBJ1-4 | TRBV4-3 | ASSQERSNEKLF
TRBJ1-4 | TRBV20-1 | SARESGEKLF
TRBJ2-1 | TRBV7-2 | ASSGWWDEQF
TRBJ2-3 | TRBV7-2 | ASSLWSDTQY
TRBJ2-5 | TRBV7-8 | ALRGVGEETQY
TRBJ1-1 | TRBV6-2/TRBV6-3 | ASSSTGSDTEAF
TRBJ2-2 | TRBV3-1 | ASSQEWSGSGELF
TRBJ2-6 | TRBV7-6 | ASSSRGVSGANVLT
TRBJ1-1 | TRBV12-3/TRBV12-4 | ASSRGRGLNTEAF
TRBJ1-6 | TRBV28 | ASSPPQFVSRFQH
TRBJ1-2 | TRBV2 | ASRVGPYGYT
TRBJ2-6 | TRBV10-3 | AIGTASSGANVLT
TRBJ2-3 | TRBV27 | ASTQGGADTQY
TRBJ1-5 | TRBV27 | ASSLNTGVKPQH
TRBJ2-3 | TRBV12-5 | ASGLTGTGGDTQY
TRBJ2-5 | TRBV29-1 | NVVREETQY
TRBJ2-1 | TRBV24-1 | ATRTSGRDNEQF
TRBJ2-1 | TRBV9 | ASSVESTSGLEQF
TRBJ1-2 | TRBV5-6 | ASSWNSANYGYT
TRBJ2-1 | TRBV13 | ASSPFYREQF
TRBJ2-7 | TRBV29-1 | SVAPRLGYEQY
TRBJ2-1 | TRBV7-6 | ASRDFSNEQF
TRBJ1-5 | TRBV4-1 | ASSQDRAGDQPQH
TRBJ2-1 | TRBV19 | ASSMLASGGLGEQF
TRBJ1-4 | TRBV12-3/TRBV12-4 | ASTPSGRRNEKLF
TRBJ1-6 | TRBV7-2 | ASSSLDRVGSPLH
TRBJ2-3 | TRBV7-2 | ASSRRMAGGATSTDTQY
TRBJ2-2 | TRBV6-1 | ASSETGGIGELF
TRBJ1-1 | TRBV5-1 | ASSLAWNTEAF
TRBJ1-1 | TRBV20-1 | SARGTSGDWTEAF
TRBJ1-5 | TRBV7-8 | ASSGGTGVYSNQPQH
TRBJ2-2 | TRBV12-3/TRBV12-4 | ASRQDARNTGELF
TRBJ1-1 | TRBV24-1 | ATRGAQLNTEAF
TRBJ2-2 | TRBV11-2 | ASSSAGQLNTGELF
TRBJ1-5 | TRBV27 | ASSYRGPDQPQH
TRBJ2-7 | TRBV27 | ASSLGVGMEQY
TRBJ2-2 | TRBV12-3/TRBV12-4 | ASSFGTGGRTGELF
TRBJ1-1 | TRBV6-1 | ASSEDPPGQGRAF
TRBJ2-3 | TRBV12-3/TRBV12-4 | ASTGLAELTDTQY
TRBJ2-7 | TRBV20-1 | SAEAGGGEQY
TRBJ2-5 | TRBV29-1 | SVRTSGSGTQY
TRBJ1-2 | TRBV29-1 | SVEGSGTGHYGYT
TRBJ2-2 | TRBV5-1 | ASSVEGTGELF
TRBJ2-1 | TRBV4-2 | ASSQDPGAVDNEQF
TRBJ1-5 | TRBV19 | ASTVTGHQPQH
TRBJ2-5 | TRBV5-6 | ASSFALRDEETQY
TRBJ1-5 | TRBV3-1 | ASSQQGANNQPQH
TRBJ2-1 | TRBV14 | ASSQDRGLQF
TRBJ1-2 | TRBV6-5 | ASSARGNNPYGYT
TRBJ2-5 | TRBV3-1 | ASSLRTSGPQGTQY
TRBJ1-5 | TRBV2 | ASSPDRIQLGNQPQH
TRBJ2-3 | TRBV29-1 | SHADFTDTQY
TRBJ2-1 | TRBV4-2 | ASSQDDGGSPYNEQF
TRBJ1-2 | TRBV1 | TSSPKPDGSLYGYT
TRBJ1-2 | TRBV29-1 | SVEDRPGGYT
TRBJ2-6 | TRBV12-3/TRBV12-4 | ASSLAGPGANVLT
TRBJ2-1 | TRBV29-1 | SVEAHDRGPYNEQF
TRBJ2-3 | TRBV2 | ASRKRGPSTDTQY